The sequence of this TCR beta chain was determined in a study of early T cells in non-severe SARS-CoV-2 infection. Study summary: Chains stayed unpaired after sequencing of bulk RNA from unsorted whole blood.

CDR3 length: 15 amino acids. CDR1 is GTSNPN, CDR2 SVGIG, per germline (reference sequence). J was trimmed by 0 bases and V by 3 bases; bases with no gene match: 6. Broader study findings: Using VDJdb, the matching emphasized anti-spike CD8 responses while missing private and CD4 specificities.

The sample holds many counts of this clonotype. The antigen remains unidentified. Researchers tagged individual cDNA molecules with unique molecular identifiers. Via MiXCR, TCRdb re-called the 5' RACE reads, giving one row per CDR3 protein. The data show tens of thousands of distinct CDR3 sequences, 10% to 15% seen once. Sequenced sample: whole blood. The sequence came from an adult who was a healthcare worker with PCR-confirmed SARS-CoV-2 infection or an uninfected control (not recorded which). The chain links TRBV30 to TRBJ2-7, with 9 positions matching TRBD2. The CDR3 protein is CAWSLLAGNSYEQYF. As DNA, the CDR3 is TGTGCCTGGAGCTTACTAGCGGGTAACTCCTACGAGCAGTACTTC.